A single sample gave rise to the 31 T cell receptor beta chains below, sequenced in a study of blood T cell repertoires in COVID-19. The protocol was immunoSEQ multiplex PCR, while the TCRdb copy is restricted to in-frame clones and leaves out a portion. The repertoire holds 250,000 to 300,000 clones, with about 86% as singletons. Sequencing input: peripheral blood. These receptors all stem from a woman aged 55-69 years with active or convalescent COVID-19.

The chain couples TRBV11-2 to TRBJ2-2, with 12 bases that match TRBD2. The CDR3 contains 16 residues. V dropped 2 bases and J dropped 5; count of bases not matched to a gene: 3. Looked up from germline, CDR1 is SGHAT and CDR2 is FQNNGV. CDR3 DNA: TGTGCCAGCAGCTTACCAACTAGCGGGGGGACCGGGGAGCTGTTTTTT. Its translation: CASSLPTSGGTGELFF.

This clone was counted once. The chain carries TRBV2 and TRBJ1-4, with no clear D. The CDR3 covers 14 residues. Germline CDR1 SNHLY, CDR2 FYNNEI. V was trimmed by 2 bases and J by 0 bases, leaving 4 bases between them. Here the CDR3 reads CASSEPATNEKLFF. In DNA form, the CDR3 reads TGTGCCAGCAGTGAACCTGCAACTAATGAAAAACTGTTTTTT.

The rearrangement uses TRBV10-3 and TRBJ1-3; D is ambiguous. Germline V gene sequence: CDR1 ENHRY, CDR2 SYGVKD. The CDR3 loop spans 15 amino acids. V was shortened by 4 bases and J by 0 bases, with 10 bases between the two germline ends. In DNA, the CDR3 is TGTGCCATCAGTGGAGCCGCCCTCTCTGGAAACACCATATATTTT. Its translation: CAISGAALSGNTIYF.

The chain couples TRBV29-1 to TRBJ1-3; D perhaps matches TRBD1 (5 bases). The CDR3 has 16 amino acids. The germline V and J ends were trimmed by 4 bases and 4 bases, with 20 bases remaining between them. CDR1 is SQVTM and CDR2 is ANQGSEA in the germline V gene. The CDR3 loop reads CSVVVPSRGYGNTIYF. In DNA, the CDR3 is TGCAGCGTTGTAGTTCCGTCCCGGGGGTACGGAAACACCATATATTTT.

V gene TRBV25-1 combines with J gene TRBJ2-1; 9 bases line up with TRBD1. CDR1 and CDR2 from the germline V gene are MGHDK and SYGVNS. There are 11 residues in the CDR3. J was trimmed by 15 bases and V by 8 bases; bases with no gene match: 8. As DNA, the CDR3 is TGTGCCAGCGGCCGACAGGGGGGGATGTTCTTC. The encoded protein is CASGRQGGMFF.

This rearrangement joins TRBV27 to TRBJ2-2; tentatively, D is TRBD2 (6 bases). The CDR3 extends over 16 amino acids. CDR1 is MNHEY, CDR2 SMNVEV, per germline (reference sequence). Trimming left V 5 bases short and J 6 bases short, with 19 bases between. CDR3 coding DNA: TGTGCCAGCAGTGCGTTAGCGGTCCGGGGCGCCGGGGAGCTGTTTTTT. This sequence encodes CASSALAVRGAGELFF.

CDR3 amino acids: CASSSTGNYGYTF. Here the CDR3 DNA reads TGTGCCAGCAGCTCAACAGGGAACTATGGCTACACCTTC. The chain recombines TRBV4-2 with TRBJ1-2; D perhaps matches TRBD1 (6 bases). V was shortened by 5 bases and J by 2 bases, with 9 bases between the two germline ends. CDR1 and CDR2 (germline): LGHNA, YNFKEQ. The CDR3 loop spans 13 amino acids.

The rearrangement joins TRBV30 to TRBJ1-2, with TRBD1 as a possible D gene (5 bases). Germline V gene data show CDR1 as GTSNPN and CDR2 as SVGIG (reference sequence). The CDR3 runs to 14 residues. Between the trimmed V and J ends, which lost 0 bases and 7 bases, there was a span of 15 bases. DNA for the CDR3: TGTGCCTGGAGTGTAATGACAGTCAGTGGTGGCTACACCTTC. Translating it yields CAWSVMTVSGGYTF.

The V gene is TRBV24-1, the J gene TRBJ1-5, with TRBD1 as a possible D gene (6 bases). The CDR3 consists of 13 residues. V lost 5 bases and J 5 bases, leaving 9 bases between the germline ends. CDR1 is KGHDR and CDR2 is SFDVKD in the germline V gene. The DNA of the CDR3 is TGTGCCACCAGTGCAGGGGAACATCAGCCCCAGCATTTT. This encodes CATSAGEHQPQHF.

The CDR3 nucleotides read TGTGCCAGCAGCTACGGGACAGGGAGAGAGACCCAGTACTTC. It yields the protein CASSYGTGRETQYF. J is TRBJ2-5 and V is TRBV5-5, with TRBD1 matching 9 bases. V lost 3 bases and J lost 4; bases outside the gene matches: 4. CDR1 and CDR2 (germline): SGHKS, YYEKEE (reference sequence). This CDR3 has 14 residues. Full variable domain (rest looked up from reference TRBV5-5 and TRBJ2-5): DAGVTQSPTHLIKTRGQQVTLRCSPISGHKSVSWYQQVLGQGPQFIFQYYEKEERGRGNFPDRFSARQFPNYSSELNVNALLLGDSALYLCASSYGTGRETQYFGPGTRLLVL.

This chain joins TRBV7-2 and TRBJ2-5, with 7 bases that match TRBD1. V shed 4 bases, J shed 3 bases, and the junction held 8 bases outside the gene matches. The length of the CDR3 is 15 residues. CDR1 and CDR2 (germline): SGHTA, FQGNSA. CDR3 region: CASSSPLGGKETQYF. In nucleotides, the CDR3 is TGTGCCAGCAGCTCCCCACTAGGGGGCAAAGAGACCCAGTACTTC.

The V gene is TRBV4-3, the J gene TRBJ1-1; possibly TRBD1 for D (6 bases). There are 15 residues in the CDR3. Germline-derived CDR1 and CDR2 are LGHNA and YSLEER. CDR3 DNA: TGCGCGACCGGATCGGGGGGCGAATCGGCGACTGAAGCTTTCTTT. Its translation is CATGSGGESATEAFF.

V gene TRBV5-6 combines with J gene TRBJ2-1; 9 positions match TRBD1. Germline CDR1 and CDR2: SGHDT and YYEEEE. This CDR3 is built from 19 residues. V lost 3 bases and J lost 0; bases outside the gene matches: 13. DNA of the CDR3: TGTGCCAGCAGCTCCACCCTTGACCGGACAGGGGCCTCCTACAATGAGCAGTTCTTC. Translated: CASSSTLDRTGASYNEQFF.

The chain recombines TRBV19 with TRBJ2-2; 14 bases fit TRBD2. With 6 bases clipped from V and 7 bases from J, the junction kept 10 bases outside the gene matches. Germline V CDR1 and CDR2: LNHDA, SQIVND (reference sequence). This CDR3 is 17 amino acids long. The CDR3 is CASSSGTSGGPVGELFF. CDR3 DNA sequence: TGTGCCAGTAGCTCCGGGACTAGCGGGGGACCCGTCGGGGAGCTGTTTTTT.

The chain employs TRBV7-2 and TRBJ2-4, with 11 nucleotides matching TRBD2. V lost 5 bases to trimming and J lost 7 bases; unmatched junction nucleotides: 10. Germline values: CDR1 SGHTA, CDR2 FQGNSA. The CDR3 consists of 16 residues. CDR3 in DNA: TGTGCCAGCAGCGTTACTAGCGGGGGTCACAGTAACATTCAGTACTTC. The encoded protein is CASSVTSGGHSNIQYF.

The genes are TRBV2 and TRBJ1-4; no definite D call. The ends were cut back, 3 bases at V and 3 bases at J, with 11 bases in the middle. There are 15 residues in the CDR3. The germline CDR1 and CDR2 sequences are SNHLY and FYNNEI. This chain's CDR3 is CASSEVLEPNEKLFF. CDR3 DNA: TGTGCCAGCAGTGAGGTCCTCGAGCCTAATGAAAAACTGTTTTTT. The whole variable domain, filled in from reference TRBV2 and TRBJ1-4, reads EPEVTQTPSHQVTQMGQEVILRCVPISNHLYFYWYRQILGQKVEFLVSFYNNEISEKSEIFDDQFSVERPDGSNFTLKIRSTKLEDSAMYFCASSEVLEPNEKLFFGSGTQLSVL.

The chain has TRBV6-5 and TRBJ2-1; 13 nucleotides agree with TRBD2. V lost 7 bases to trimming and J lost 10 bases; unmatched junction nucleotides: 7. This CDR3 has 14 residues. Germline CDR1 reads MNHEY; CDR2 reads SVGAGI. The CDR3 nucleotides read TGTGCCAGCAAGAGGACTAGCGGGGGCGGGGAGCAGTTCTTC. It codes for CASKRTSGGGEQFF.

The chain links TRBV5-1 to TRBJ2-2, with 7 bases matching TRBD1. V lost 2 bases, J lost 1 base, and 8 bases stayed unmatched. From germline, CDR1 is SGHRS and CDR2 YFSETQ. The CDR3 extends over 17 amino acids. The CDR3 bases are TGCGCCAGCAGCTTTAGGACTGGGACAGAGAACACCGGGGAGCTGTTTTTT. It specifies CASSFRTGTENTGELFF.

CDR3 coding DNA: TGCGCCAGCAGTGGAGGACTGACGGGAACCAATGAGCAGTTCTTC. Protein product: CASSGGLTGTNEQFF. The chain employs TRBV10-1 and TRBJ2-1; a possible D gene is TRBD2 (5 bases). In germline, CDR1 is WNHNN, CDR2 SYGVQD (reference sequence). V gave up 4 bases and J gave up 6 bases, with 16 bases separating them. The CDR3 runs 15 residues.

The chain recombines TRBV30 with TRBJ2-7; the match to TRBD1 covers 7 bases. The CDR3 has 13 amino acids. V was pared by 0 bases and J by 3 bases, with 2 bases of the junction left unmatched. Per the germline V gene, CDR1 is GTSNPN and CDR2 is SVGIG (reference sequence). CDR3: CAWSVGQVYEQYF. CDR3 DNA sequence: TGTGCCTGGAGTGTAGGACAGGTCTACGAGCAGTACTTC.

The CDR3 bases are TGTGCCAGTGGACCCAGGGGCTTAGCAGATACGCAGTATTTT. It translates to CASGPRGLADTQYF. The V gene is TRBV9, the J gene TRBJ2-3, with D perhaps matching TRBD1 (6 bases). There are 14 residues in the CDR3. V lost 8 bases and J lost 4, with 17 bases in between. The V gene's germline CDR1 is SGDLS and CDR2 YYNGEE. The full variable domain, completed using reference TRBV9 and TRBJ2-3, is DSGVTQTPKHLITATGQRVTLRCSPRSGDLSVYWYQQSLDQGLQFLIQYYNGEERAKGNILERFSAQQFPDLHSELNLSSLELGDSALYFCASGPRGLADTQYFGPGTRLTVL.

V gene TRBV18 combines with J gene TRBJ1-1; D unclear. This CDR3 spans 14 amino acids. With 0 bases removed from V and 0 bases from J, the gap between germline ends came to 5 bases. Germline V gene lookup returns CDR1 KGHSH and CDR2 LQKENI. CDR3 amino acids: CASSPPLMNTEAFF. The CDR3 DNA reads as TGTGCCAGCTCACCACCTTTAATGAACACTGAAGCTTTCTTT.

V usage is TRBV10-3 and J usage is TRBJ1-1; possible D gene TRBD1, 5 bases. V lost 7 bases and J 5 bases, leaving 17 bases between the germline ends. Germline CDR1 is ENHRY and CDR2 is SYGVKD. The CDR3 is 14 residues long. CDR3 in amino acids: CAITRRPGDTEAFF. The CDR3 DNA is TGTGCCATCACCCGAAGGCCGGGGGATACTGAAGCTTTCTTT.

CDR3 residues: CASSQIDRAQPQHF. The CDR3 coding sequence is TGTGCCAGCAGCCAAATTGACAGGGCTCAGCCCCAGCATTTT. V is TRBV4-2 and J is TRBJ1-5, with TRBD1 identical over 7 bases. Trimming took 2 bases from V and 6 from J; bases not matched to a gene: 4. The CDR3 totals 14 residues. Looked up from germline, CDR1 is LGHNA and CDR2 is YNFKEQ.

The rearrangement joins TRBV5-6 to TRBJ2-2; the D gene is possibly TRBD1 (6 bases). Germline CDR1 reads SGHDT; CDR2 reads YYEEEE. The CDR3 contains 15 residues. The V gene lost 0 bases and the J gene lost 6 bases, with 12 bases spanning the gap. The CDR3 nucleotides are TGTGCCAGCAGCTTGGACAGGGTGATCCCCGGGGAGCTGTTTTTT. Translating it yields CASSLDRVIPGELFF.

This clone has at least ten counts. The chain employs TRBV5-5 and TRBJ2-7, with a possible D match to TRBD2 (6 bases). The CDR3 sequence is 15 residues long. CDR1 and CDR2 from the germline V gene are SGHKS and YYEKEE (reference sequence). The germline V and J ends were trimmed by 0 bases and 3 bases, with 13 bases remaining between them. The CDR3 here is CASSLDWGLHYEQYF. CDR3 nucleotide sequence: TGTGCCAGCAGCTTGGATTGGGGACTCCACTACGAGCAGTACTTC.

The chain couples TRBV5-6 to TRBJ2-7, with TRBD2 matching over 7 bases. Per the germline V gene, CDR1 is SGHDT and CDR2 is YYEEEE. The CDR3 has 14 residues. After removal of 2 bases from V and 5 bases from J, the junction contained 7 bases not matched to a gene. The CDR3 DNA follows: TGTGCCAGCAGCTTAAGTAGCGGGCGAGACGAGCAGTACTTC. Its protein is CASSLSSGRDEQYF.

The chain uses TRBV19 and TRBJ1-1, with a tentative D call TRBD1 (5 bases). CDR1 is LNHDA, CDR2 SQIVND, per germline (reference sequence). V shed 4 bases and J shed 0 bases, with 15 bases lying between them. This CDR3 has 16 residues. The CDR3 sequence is CASSKLAQEMNTEAFF. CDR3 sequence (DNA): TGTGCCAGTAGTAAACTGGCACAGGAGATGAACACTGAAGCTTTCTTT.

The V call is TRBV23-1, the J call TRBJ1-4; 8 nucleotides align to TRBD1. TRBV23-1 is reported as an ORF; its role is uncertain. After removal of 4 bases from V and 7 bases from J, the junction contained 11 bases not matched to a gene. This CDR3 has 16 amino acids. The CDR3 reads CASSPLMDRVGEKLFF. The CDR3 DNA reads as TGCGCCAGCAGTCCGCTCATGGACAGGGTCGGTGAAAAACTGTTTTTT.

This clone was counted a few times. CDR3 protein: CASSPPYSGGVNYEQYF. CDR3 bases: TGTGCCAGCAGCCCTCCTTATAGCGGGGGGGTCAACTACGAGCAGTACTTC. This chain connects TRBV9 to TRBJ2-7; 11 bases agree with TRBD2. Germline values: CDR1 SGDLS, CDR2 YYNGEE. This CDR3 has 17 amino acids. Trimming removed 4 bases from V and 3 bases from J; junction bases left unmatched: 12.

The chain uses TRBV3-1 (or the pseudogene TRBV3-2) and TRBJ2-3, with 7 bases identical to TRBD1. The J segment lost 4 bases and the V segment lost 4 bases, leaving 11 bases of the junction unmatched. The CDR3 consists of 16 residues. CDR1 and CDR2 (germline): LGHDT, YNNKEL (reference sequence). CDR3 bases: TGTGCCAGCAGCCTGACACAGGGACAGCCGGCAGATACGCAGTATTTT. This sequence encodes CASSLTQGQPADTQYF.